Listed below are T cell receptor beta chains from one sample, sequenced in a study of T cell repertoires in cytomegalovirus infection. TCRdb redid the calling of the reads with MiXCR, one entry per CDR3 protein. This sample has over 250,000 distinct CDR3 sequences, with under 25% found just once. What these receptors recognize is not known. Material: cultured PBMCs, obtained from culture after CMV antigen stimulation. The origin of the receptors is a human donor in good health (CMV status not recorded). Some clones in this sample may be carry-over from other donors' samples. Each CDR3 is given with its conserved first and last residue. The D gene is left open where the match is weak. Some rows mark clone size as missing; the rest say once, few, many or name a class of expanded clone.

>NA|NA|TRBJ1-3|TRBV11-3
TGTGCCAGCAGCCTACAGGGAGACACCATATATTTT
CASSLQGDTIYF
>few|NA|TRBJ2-2|TRBV6-2/TRBV6-3
TGTGCCACCACATACTCCGGGGAGCTGTTTTTT
CATTYSGELFF
>NA|NA|TRBJ2-1|TRBV2
TGTGCCACCCAGGAGGCGGAACACAATGAGCAGTTCTTC
CATQEAEHNEQFF
>NA|NA|TRBJ2-2|TRBV7-3
TGTGCCAGCAGCTTAAGTGGGGACACCGGGGAGCTGTTTTTT
CASSLSGDTGELFF
>NA|TRBD2|TRBJ2-3|TRBV29-1
TGCAGCGTTTCCCGGGGGGGTAGCGGGATAGTCAGTTGGACAGATACGCAGTATTTT
CSVSRGGSGIVSWTDTQYF
>NA|NA|TRBJ1-2|TRBV9
TGTGCCAGCAGCGTAAATTACCAGGCGGCGTCCTCGGGTGGCTACACCTTC
CASSVNYQAASSGGYTF
>few|NA|TRBJ1-6|TRBV20-1
TGCAGTGTAACACAGGGAAATTCACCCCTCCACTTT
CSVTQGNSPLHF
>few|NA|TRBJ1-2|TRBV20-1
TGCAGTGCTAGAGTTGGAGGTAGTTCGGGCTACACCTTC
CSARVGGSSGYTF
>few|TRBD1|TRBJ1-5|TRBV20-1
TGCAGTGCTAGTCGGGCGGGACAGGGGGCGACTGGGGATCAGCCCCAGCATTTT
CSASRAGQGATGDQPQHF
>many|NA|TRBJ1-3|TRBV7-2
TGTGCCAGCAGCTTAGTCGCAGGGGATGGAAACACCATATATTTT
CASSLVAGDGNTIYF
>few|NA|TRBJ2-6|TRBV7-8
TGTGCCAGCAGCCACCGGGCCCCAACTCTCTCTGGGGCCAACGTCCTGACTTTC
CASSHRAPTLSGANVLTF
>few|NA|TRBJ2-7|TRBV12-3/TRBV12-4
TGTGCCAGCAGTTCCCGGGTAGCGACCTACGAGCAGTACTTC
CASSSRVATYEQYF
>many|TRBD2|TRBJ2-2|TRBV7-2
TGTGCCAGCAGCTTAGGCGGGAGTTACACCGGGGAGCTGTTTTTT
CASSLGGSYTGELFF
>NA|TRBD1|TRBJ1-2|TRBV19
TGTGCCAGTAGGGACAGGAGAAACTATGGCTACACCTTC
CASRDRRNYGYTF
>NA|NA|TRBJ2-3|TRBV19
TGTGCCAGTAGCCATAGGTTGGCGCGGTGGAGCACAGATACGCAGTATTTT
CASSHRLARWSTDTQYF
>many|NA|TRBJ1-1|TRBV4-1
TGCGCCAGCAGCCAAGATGCGGGCCTTAGAGTGAACACTGAAGCTTTCTTT
CASSQDAGLRVNTEAFF
>NA|TRBD1|TRBJ1-2|TRBV2
TGTGCCAGCAGTGACAGTAATGGACAGGGGGCGTACTATGGCTACACCTTC
CASSDSNGQGAYYGYTF
>NA|NA|TRBJ2-7|TRBV9
TGTGCCAGCAGTCCTGACCCCTTTGGGGAGGTCTACGAGCAGTACTTC
CASSPDPFGEVYEQYF
>NA|NA|TRBJ2-7|TRBV7-9
TGTGCCAGCAGCAGCCCGGTGGGAGCCTACGAGCAGTACTTC
CASSSPVGAYEQYF
>many|NA|TRBJ2-5|TRBV12-3/TRBV12-4
TGTGCCAGCAGTTTATGGACAGAAGAGACCCAGTACTTC
CASSLWTEETQYF
>many|NA|TRBJ2-1|TRBV12-3/TRBV12-4
TGTGCCAGCGGGGGATACAATGAGCAGTTCTTC
CASGGYNEQFF
>many|NA|TRBJ2-7|TRBV20-1
TGCAGTGCTAGTAAGGTTATGTCAGAGCAGTACTTC
CSASKVMSEQYF
>few|NA|TRBJ2-1|TRBV30
TGTGCCTGCCGACCCTACAATGAGCAGTTCTTC
CACRPYNEQFF
>few|NA|TRBJ1-4|TRBV11-2
TGTGCCAGCAGCTTAGAGGTCGCAGGGGTAAACGAAAAACTGTTTTTT
CASSLEVAGVNEKLFF
>NA|TRBD2|TRBJ2-1|TRBV5-1
TGCGCCAGCAGCCCTGGACTAGCCGTCCCGGATTACAATGAGCAGTTCTTC
CASSPGLAVPDYNEQFF
>few|NA|TRBJ2-5|TRBV20-1
TGCAGTGCCCCCCCGGGGTGGGGGGTAGAGACCCAGTACTTC
CSAPPGWGVETQYF
>many|TRBD2|TRBJ2-2|TRBV7-2
TGTGCCAGCTCGGGGGGGATGGCCGGGGAGCTGTTTTTT
CASSGGMAGELFF
>few|TRBD1|TRBJ2-5|TRBV20-1
TGCAGTGCTAAACTGACAGGGGAGGAGACCCAGTACTTC
CSAKLTGEETQYF
>NA|NA|TRBJ2-6|TRBV4-3
TGCGCCAGCAGCCAAGGTTTCGCAGGGGCCAACGTCCTGACTTTC
CASSQGFAGANVLTF
>many|TRBD2|TRBJ2-2|TRBV4-1
TGCGCCAGCAGCCCGAGACTAGCGGGAGGGTCCGGGGAGCTGTTTTTT
CASSPRLAGGSGELFF
>few|TRBD1|TRBJ2-7|TRBV12-3/TRBV12-4
TGTGCCAGCAGTTTAGGACTCCGTCAGGGGGCAGGCTACGAGCAGTACTTC
CASSLGLRQGAGYEQYF
>NA|NA|TRBJ2-1|TRBV24-1
TGTGCCACCAGTGATACCGGGACGACGCCCTACAATGAGCAGTTCTTC
CATSDTGTTPYNEQFF
>NA|TRBD1|TRBJ1-6|TRBV10-3
TGTGCCACTCACCAGGGGGATGATTTAGGTTCACCCCTCCACTTT
CATHQGDDLGSPLHF
>NA|NA|TRBJ2-3|TRBV30
TGTGCCTGGGCGGACACAGATACGCAGTATTTT
CAWADTDTQYF
>few|NA|TRBJ1-1|TRBV14
TGTGCCAGCAGCCAGTGGGGTCAGGTTCCCTTTGCTGAAGCTTTCTTT
CASSQWGQVPFAEAFF
>many|NA|TRBJ1-1|TRBV7-9
TGTGCCAGCAGCTTACCCGCAGAAATGAACACTGAAGCTTTCTTT
CASSLPAEMNTEAFF
>NA|TRBD1|TRBJ2-3|TRBV5-1
TGCGCCAGCAGCCACGGGACAGGGACGCAGTATTTT
CASSHGTGTQYF
>NA|NA|TRBJ1-1|TRBV6-8
TGTGCCAGCAGTTACCCCTTGACAGGTGAAGCTTTCTTT
CASSYPLTGEAFF
>NA|TRBD1|TRBJ1-2|TRBV18
TGTGCCAGCTCACCTATCGCCGGGACAGGGAACTATGGCTACACCTTC
CASSPIAGTGNYGYTF
>NA|NA|TRBJ1-1|TRBV10-3
TGTGCCATCAGCAAAACTACAGAGGGGATGAACACTGAAGCTTTCTTT
CAISKTTEGMNTEAFF
>many|TRBD2|TRBJ2-5|TRBV9
TGTGCCAGCAGCGCCAAACCGAGACTAGCGGGAGTAACGGAGACCCAGTACTTC
CASSAKPRLAGVTETQYF
>few|TRBD2|TRBJ2-5|TRBV12-3/TRBV12-4
TGTGCCAGCAGTTTCAGTAGCGGGAGAGAGACCCAGTACTTC
CASSFSSGRETQYF
>NA|NA|TRBJ1-5|TRBV27
TGTGCCAAAGCAGGGATCTACGGACATAGCAATCAGCCCCAGCATTTT
CAKAGIYGHSNQPQHF
>NA|TRBD2|TRBJ2-3|TRBV18
TGTGCCAGCTCGCCTCAGGGACTAGCGGGAGATACGCAGTATTTT
CASSPQGLAGDTQYF
>NA|TRBD2|TRBJ2-1|TRBV7-3
TGTGCCAGCAGCTTATATCGGGAGGGATACAATGAGCAGTTCTTC
CASSLYREGYNEQFF
>many|NA|TRBJ2-7|TRBV7-2
TGTGCCACCGGACAGCCTCAGTACGAGCAGTACTTC
CATGQPQYEQYF
>large|NA|TRBJ2-1|TRBV7-6
TGTGCCAGCAGCTTAGCGGGGGGCGGCACCCCAAACAATGAGCAGTTCTTC
CASSLAGGGTPNNEQFF
>many|NA|TRBJ1-1|TRBV7-2
TGTGCCAGCAGCTTAGGCAGGTACACTGAAGCTTTCTTT
CASSLGRYTEAFF
>many|NA|TRBJ2-4|TRBV7-3
TGTGCCAGCAGCTCCGGGAGAGGAAACATTCAGTACTTC
CASSSGRGNIQYF
>many|NA|TRBJ1-6|TRBV7-2
TGTGCCAGCACGCCAGAGGGGCTCAATTCACCCCTCCACTTT
CASTPEGLNSPLHF
>NA|NA|TRBJ2-1|TRBV6-6
TGTGCCAGCAGTTACTCGATTGTCAATGAGCAGTTCTTC
CASSYSIVNEQFF
>NA|NA|TRBJ2-3|TRBV12-3/TRBV12-4
TGTGCCAGCACGATGACGGCTACAGATACGCAGTATTTT
CASTMTATDTQYF
>NA|NA|TRBJ1-1|TRBV7-3
TGTGCCAGCAGTTCCTCGACGGGCCTGAACACTGAAGCTTTCTTT
CASSSSTGLNTEAFF